This TCR beta chain is drawn from a study of blood T cell repertoires in COVID-19. Whole-study context: The United States, Italy and Spain were the sources of the acute and convalescent COVID-19 samples.

Germline-derived CDR1 and CDR2 are SQVTM and ANQGSEA. V lost 4 bases and J 2 bases, leaving 15 bases between the germline ends. This CDR3 spans 14 amino acids. Original analysis: The assay estimated nucleated cells by amplifying reference gene primers. The protocol was immunoSEQ multiplex PCR, while the TCRdb copy is restricted to in-frame clones and leaves out a portion. V and J calls and clone size are given by that table; D and trimming were obtained from the DNA. The sample has more than 250,000 clones; around nine tenths are singletons. Residents of 24 US areas, aged about 18 to 89 years, made up the participants.

The rearrangement uses TRBV29-1 and TRBJ2-7, with D tentatively TRBD1 (6 bases). The receptor was derived from a woman aged 40 to 50 who had recovered from COVID-19. The source material was PBMCs or T cells enriched from blood (not recorded which). Written as DNA, the CDR3 is TGCAGCGTTGTTGGTCAGGACAGACCCTACGAGCAGTACTTC. It translates to CSVVGQDRPYEQYF.